This T cell receptor beta chain was captured in a study of blood T cells in healthy people across ages. Then a second PCR, running roughly 7 to 12 cycles, was carried out with a sample-barcoded 5' primer and a J-beta primer mix. From the 5' RACE reads, TCRdb called clonotypes with MiXCR, one entry per CDR3 protein. Among about 680,000 distinct CDR3 sequences, 49% were seen once, and the ten largest hold 25% to 35%. This CDR3 spans 13 amino acids. V shed 3 bases and J shed 11 bases, with 16 bases lying between them. Germline lookup yields CDR1 LGHDT and CDR2 YNNKEL (reference sequence). Material for sequencing was blood. The sequence came from a woman aged 55-69 years in good health. The J gene is TRBJ2-5, the V gene TRBV3-1, with a possible D match to TRBD1 (6 bases). Here the CDR3 DNA reads TGTGCCAGCAGCCAGAGGGGGAGCAATGAGCAGTACTTC. Its translation is CASSQRGSNEQYF.